Following are 32 T cell receptor beta chains from one sample sequenced in a study of T cell responses to AZD1222 COVID-19 vaccine. Profiling relied on immunoSEQ multiplex PCR, and the TCRdb table lists in-frame clones only, not all of them. The sample has 98,000 or so clones, 85% to 95% seen once. The source material was peripheral blood, sampled on day 0 of AZD1222 vaccination. These receptors all come from an adult in good health.

Notes on this clone: A read error is possible here, since a much larger clone lies one base away. The chain couples TRBV2 to TRBJ2-3; 9 nucleotides match TRBD2. Germline lookup yields CDR1 SNHLY and CDR2 FYNNEI. This CDR3 contains 15 residues. The junction had 0 bases not matched to a gene; V was cut back by 2 bases and J by 0 bases. CDR3 in amino acids: CASSELAGSTDTQYF. CDR3 DNA sequence: TGTGCCAGCAGTGAACTAGCGGGAAGCACAGATACGCAGTATTTT.

The chain recombines TRBV7-3 with TRBJ2-3; D is perhaps TRBD2 (5 bases). Deletions cut 5 bases from V and 1 base from J, with 16 bases between. The V gene's germline CDR1 is SGHTA and CDR2 FQGTGA. This CDR3 has 16 residues. The CDR3 DNA reads TGTGCCAGCAGCCAAGGGCCCAGCGGACGCACAGATACGCAGTATTTT. Its protein is CASSQGPSGRTDTQYF.

This rearrangement joins TRBV11-2 to TRBJ2-5, with a tentative D call TRBD2 (6 bases). V was pared by 5 bases and J by 1 base, with 8 bases between. The CDR3 covers 13 residues. Germline lookup yields CDR1 SGHAT and CDR2 FQNNGV. The CDR3 DNA sequence: TGTGCCAGCAGCCCGGGACTCCAAGAGACCCAGTACTTC. Amino acids: CASSPGLQETQYF.

This chain links TRBV3-1 (or the pseudogene TRBV3-2) with TRBJ2-3; D might be TRBD1 (5 bases). The CDR3 extends over 15 amino acids. The V gene lost 4 bases and the J gene lost 0 bases, with 11 bases spanning the gap. CDR1 and CDR2 (germline): LGHDT, YNNKEL (reference sequence). This CDR3 reads CASSRGRVSTDTQYF. The CDR3 nucleotides read TGTGCCAGCAGCCGGGGCAGGGTAAGCACAGATACGCAGTATTTT.

V usage is TRBV4-1 and J usage is TRBJ2-7; the D is unclear. The CDR3 has 14 residues. V lost 2 bases to trimming and J lost 2 bases, with 10 bases between them. Germline assignment: CDR1 MGHRA and CDR2 YSYEKL. CDR3 coding DNA: TGCGCCAGCAGCCAATCACCAGACCCCTACGAGCAGTACTTC. Translating gives CASSQSPDPYEQYF.

The chain employs TRBV2 and TRBJ1-1, with TRBD1 identical over 8 bases. Germline lookup yields CDR1 SNHLY and CDR2 FYNNEI. The CDR3 is 16 residues long. After removal of 5 bases from V and 5 bases from J, the junction contained 13 bases not matched to a gene. CDR3: CASSRDGQGSRTEAFF. CDR3 DNA: TGTGCCAGCAGTCGGGATGGACAGGGATCACGGACTGAAGCTTTCTTT.

The rearrangement uses TRBV27 and TRBJ1-5, with 7 nucleotides matching TRBD1. This CDR3 has 16 amino acids. Germline values: CDR1 MNHEY, CDR2 SMNVEV (reference sequence). The junction had 11 bases not matched to a gene; V was cut back by 6 bases and J by 3 bases. The CDR3, as DNA: TGTGCCAGCAGGCTGAGGTCAGGGGGTGCCAATCAGCCCCAGCATTTT. Translating gives CASRLRSGGANQPQHF.

The V and J genes are TRBV6-1 and TRBJ2-7; TRBD1 agrees at 7 bases. Germline CDR1 reads MNHNS; CDR2 reads SASEGT. The CDR3 covers 15 residues. With V trimmed by 2 bases and J by 6 bases, 10 bases remained unmatched. CDR3 in DNA: TGTGCCAGCAGTGAACGGCTCAGGGGGAAGGTCGAGCAGTACTTC. Its translation: CASSERLRGKVEQYF.

This chain connects TRBV7-2 to TRBJ2-1; 15 bases map to TRBD2. Trimming took 5 bases from V and 7 from J; bases not matched to a gene: 3. CDR1 and CDR2 (germline): SGHTA, FQGNSA. This CDR3 region has 15 residues. CDR3 loop: CASSHGLAGGNEQFF. The CDR3 nucleotides read TGTGCCAGCAGCCACGGACTAGCGGGAGGGAATGAGCAGTTCTTC.

CDR3 region: CSGGGGEETQYF. CDR3 nucleotides: TGCAGCGGGGGGGGCGGCGAAGAGACCCAGTACTTC. The rearrangement joins TRBV29-1 to TRBJ2-5; maybe TRBD2 (7 bases). Trimming stripped 7 bases from V and 3 bases from J, with 12 bases between. This CDR3 contains 12 residues. Looked up from germline, CDR1 is SQVTM and CDR2 is ANQGSEA.

J is TRBJ1-1 and V is TRBV19; tentative D call: TRBD1 (5 bases). The CDR3 has 15 residues. Trimming took off 6 bases at V and 4 bases at J, with 18 bases between the two ends. Germline assignment: CDR1 LNHDA and CDR2 SQIVND (reference sequence). Here the CDR3 DNA reads TGTGCCAGTAGAGGGAAAAGGCAGGGAGGCACTGAAGCTTTCTTT. Translation: CASRGKRQGGTEAFF.

Comments on this clone: Compared with germline, one end of the junction differs, possibly owing to a read error. The chain combines TRBV6-5 with TRBJ2-7; 12 positions agree with TRBD2. Germline CDR1 is MNHEY and CDR2 is SVGAGI. This CDR3 is built from 14 residues. The DNA for the CDR3 is TGTGCCAGCAGGACTAGCGGGAGCTCCTACGAGCAGTGCTTC. Translated, it gives CASRTSGSSYEQCF.

This sequence joins TRBV6-4 and TRBJ1-1; D call uncertain. This CDR3 has 15 residues. With 3 bases removed from V and 0 bases from J, the gap between germline ends came to 11 bases. Germline V lookup: CDR1 MRHNA, CDR2 SNTAGT. CDR3 in amino acids: CASSESIELNTEAFF. The CDR3, as DNA: TGTGCCAGCAGTGAGAGTATAGAATTGAACACTGAAGCTTTCTTT.

The chain links TRBV18 to TRBJ2-3; 7 nucleotides line up with TRBD1. This CDR3 is 15 amino acids long. Germline lookup yields CDR1 KGHSH and CDR2 LQKENI. After removal of 6 bases from V and 3 bases from J, the junction contained 9 bases not matched to a gene. CDR3 coding DNA: TGTGCCAGCTCGGCGAGACAGGGTGAGACAGATACGCAGTATTTT. Translation: CASSARQGETDTQYF. Filled out from reference TRBV18 and TRBJ2-3, the complete variable domain reads NAGVMQNPRHLVRRRGQEARLRCSPMKGHSHVYWYRQLPEEGLKFMVYLQKENIIDESGMPKERFSAEFPKEGPSILRIQQVVRGDSAAYFCASSARQGETDTQYFGPGTRLTVL.

The genes are TRBV28 and TRBJ2-7; D not certain. The CDR3 runs to 14 residues. CDR1 and CDR2 (germline): MDHEN, SYDVKM. Deletions cut 3 bases from V and 5 bases from J, with 14 bases between. The DNA of the CDR3 is TGTGCCAGCAGTTTGATTAGCCGGACCCACGAGCAGTACTTC. It yields the protein CASSLISRTHEQYF. The full variable domain, with the rest looked up from reference TRBV28 and TRBJ2-7, is DVKVTQSSRYLVKRTGEKVFLECVQDMDHENMFWYRQDPGLGLRLIYFSYDVKMKEKGDIPEGYSVSREKKERFSLILESASTNQTSMYLCASSLISRTHEQYFGPGTRLTVT.

This chain joins TRBV21-1 and TRBJ2-5; the listed D gene, TRBD2, was not tested against the DNA. TRBV21-1 is a documented pseudogene. This CDR3 comprises 13 residues. The CDR3: CASTRGTQETQYF. As DNA, the CDR3 is TGTGCCAGCACCCGGGGAACTCAAGAGACCCAGTACTTC.

The chain combines TRBV10-3 with TRBJ1-3, with 9 bases matching TRBD1. CDR1 and CDR2 from the germline V gene are ENHRY and SYGVKD. This CDR3 comprises 17 residues. J gave up 0 bases and V 4 bases, and 7 bases lay outside the gene matches. CDR3 region: CAISGGTGPNSGNTIYF. As DNA, the CDR3 is TGTGCCATCAGTGGTGGGACAGGGCCAAACTCTGGAAACACCATATATTTT.

This chain joins TRBV27 and TRBJ2-1, with 11 bases lining up with TRBD2. Germline loops: CDR1 MNHEY, CDR2 SMNVEV (reference sequence). The CDR3 has 17 residues. The trim removed 5 bases at V and 6 bases at J, leaving 12 bases unmatched. The DNA of the CDR3 is TGTGCCAGCAGTACCTACTCGGGACTAGCGGAGGTCAATGAGCAGTTCTTC. Amino acids: CASSTYSGLAEVNEQFF.

The chain recombines TRBV30 with TRBJ2-1, with a tentative D call TRBD2 (5 bases). The germline gives CDR1 GTSNPN, CDR2 SVGIG (reference sequence). The CDR3 consists of 13 residues. Trimming took 8 bases from V and 4 from J, leaving 15 bases between them. CDR3 amino acids: CAGLFGRYNEQFF. The CDR3, as DNA: TGTGCCGGACTGTTTGGGCGATACAATGAGCAGTTCTTC.

The chain joins TRBV6-5 to TRBJ2-7; 8 positions match TRBD2. Germline lookup yields CDR1 MNHEY and CDR2 SVGAGI. Unmatched junction bases numbered 4, after V lost 0 bases and J lost 0 bases. The CDR3 sequence is 16 residues long. The CDR3 DNA follows: TGTGCCAGCAGTTACTCGTACGGGACTAGCTCCTACGAGCAGTACTTC. Its translation is CASSYSYGTSSYEQYF.

The chain couples TRBV5-1 to TRBJ1-4; 7 nucleotides line up with TRBD1. CDR3 length equals 14 residues. The germline CDR1 and CDR2 sequences are SGHRS and YFSETQ. J lost 5 bases, V lost 4 bases, and 5 bases had no gene match. CDR3 sequence (DNA): TGCGCCAGCAGCCCTCAGGGGGAGAATGAAAAACTGTTTTTT. This codes for CASSPQGENEKLFF. Using reference TRBV5-1 and TRBJ1-4 for the parts outside the CDR3, the full variable domain is KAGVTQTPRYLIKTRGQQVTLSCSPISGHRSVSWYQQTPGQGLQFLFEYFSETQRNKGNFPGRFSGRQFSNSRSEMNVSTLELGDSALYLCASSPQGENEKLFFGSGTQLSVL.

This chain joins TRBV19 and TRBJ1-5; TRBD1 might be the D (6 bases). V was cut by 7 bases and J by 0 bases, with 10 bases left in between. The germline CDR1 and CDR2 sequences are LNHDA and SQIVND (reference sequence). The CDR3 is 14 residues long. CDR3 amino acids: CASNRGLSNQPQHF. CDR3 sequence (DNA): TGTGCCAGTAACCGGGGGCTTAGCAATCAGCCCCAGCATTTT. Drawing the rest from reference TRBV19 and TRBJ1-5, the complete variable domain is DGGITQSPKYLFRKEGQNVTLSCEQNLNHDAMYWYRQDPGQGLRLIYYSQIVNDFQKGDIAEGYSVSREKKESFPLTVTSAQKNPTAFYLCASNRGLSNQPQHFGDGTRLSIL.

V and J are TRBV6-2 or TRBV6-3 and TRBJ1-1; a weak D match, TRBD1 (5 bases). CDR3 length: 16 amino acids. Deletions cut 4 bases from V and 0 bases from J, with 15 bases between. Germline V gene lookup returns CDR1 MNHEY and CDR2 SVGEGT. The CDR3 is CASSSGTEFLNTEAFF. CDR3 in DNA: TGTGCCAGCAGTTCCGGGACGGAGTTTCTGAACACTGAAGCTTTCTTT.

The V call is TRBV24-1, the J call TRBJ1-2; the D is unclear. Trimming removed 6 bases at V and 6 bases at J, with 13 bases between. Germline values: CDR1 KGHDR, CDR2 SFDVKD. The CDR3 length is 13 residues. The CDR3: CATSQTSTHGYTF. The CDR3 DNA sequence: TGTGCCACCAGTCAGACCTCGACACATGGCTACACCTTC.

This chain connects TRBV29-1 to TRBJ1-1; unclear D gene. Per germline, CDR1 SQVTM and CDR2 ANQGSEA. V gave up 5 bases and J gave up 2 bases, with 9 bases separating them. This CDR3 has 12 residues. The CDR3, as DNA: TGCAGCGTTATGACATATAACACTGAAGCTTTCTTT. Residues: CSVMTYNTEAFF. Filled out from reference TRBV29-1 and TRBJ1-1, the complete variable domain reads SAVISQKPSRDICQRGTSLTIQCQVDSQVTMMFWYRQQPGQSLTLIATANQGSEATYESGFVIDKFPISRPNLTFSTLTVSNMSPEDSSIYLCSVMTYNTEAFFGQGTRLTVV.

The chain carries TRBV5-1 and TRBJ2-5, with TRBD2 matching over 7 bases. The CDR3 is made up of 15 amino acids. The germline CDR1 and CDR2 sequences are SGHRS and YFSETQ. With V trimmed by 3 bases and J by 4 bases, 9 bases remained unmatched. The chain's CDR3 is CASSSQGGHGETQYF. In nucleotides, the CDR3 is TGCGCCAGCAGCTCCCAGGGAGGGCACGGAGAGACCCAGTACTTC.

The rearrangement links TRBV5-1 to TRBJ1-2; 9 positions agree with TRBD1. Germline CDR1 is SGHRS and CDR2 is YFSETQ. The V segment lost 2 bases and the J segment 7 bases; nucleotides outside the gene matches: 3. This CDR3 comprises 13 residues. The CDR3 protein is CASSFTGGRGYTF. Written as DNA, the CDR3 is TGCGCCAGCAGCTTTACAGGGGGCCGTGGCTACACCTTC.

The J gene is TRBJ2-3, the V gene TRBV19; perhaps TRBD2 as D (5 bases). This CDR3 contains 14 residues. Per the germline V gene, CDR1 is LNHDA and CDR2 is SQIVND (reference sequence). V was clipped by 6 bases and J by 3 bases, with 13 bases between them. The chain's CDR3 is CASRKGRVTDTQYF. The CDR3 bases are TGTGCCAGTAGAAAAGGGAGAGTTACAGATACGCAGTATTTT.

This clone was observed a handful of times. The rearrangement joins TRBV6-1 to TRBJ2-5; TRBD2 is a possible D gene (6 bases). The V end lost 3 bases, the J end lost 1 base, and 12 bases lay between the germline ends. From germline, CDR1 is MNHNS and CDR2 SASEGT. The CDR3 contains 15 residues. The CDR3 DNA follows: TGTGCCAGCAGTGATGGTGGGGGGACCCAAGAGACCCAGTACTTC. This codes for CASSDGGGTQETQYF.

The chain couples TRBV6-5 to TRBJ1-2; weak D call: TRBD1 (5 bases). Germline V gives CDR1 MNHEY, CDR2 SVGAGI. The V end was cut by 5 bases, the J end by 8 bases, with 21 bases between. The CDR3 spans 15 residues. The DNA for the CDR3 is TGTGCCAGCAGTAGTCCGGGACGGAGGATTCGGGGCTACACCTTC. Translating it yields CASSSPGRRIRGYTF.

The CDR3 DNA reads as TGTGCCAGCAGCCGAATAGCGAAGCAGCGCAATGAGCAGTTCTTC. This gives the protein CASSRIAKQRNEQFF. The V call is TRBV4-2, the J call TRBJ2-1; D perhaps matches TRBD2 (5 bases). Germline assignment: CDR1 LGHNA and CDR2 YNFKEQ. Between the trimmed V and J ends, which lost 4 bases and 6 bases, there was a span of 16 bases. The CDR3 sequence is 15 residues long.

The chain has TRBV11-2 and TRBJ2-7; D not certain. Between the trimmed V and J ends, which lost 5 bases and 3 bases, there was a span of 14 bases. Germline assignment: CDR1 SGHAT and CDR2 FQNNGV. The CDR3 contains 14 residues. This chain's CDR3 is CASSASGSHYEQYF. The CDR3 coding sequence is TGTGCCAGCAGCGCCTCCGGGTCACACTACGAGCAGTACTTC.